Listed here are 24 T cell receptor beta chains from one sample, sequenced in a study of sequential checkpoint blockade in melanoma (dated by TCRdb to about 2019). Library method: the immunoSEQ multiplex PCR assay. The table comes from immuneACCESS by way of TCRdb, which keeps in-frame sequences with V and J called. Part of the clones is missing from these tables; in studies checked, under half for an unresolved V gene and the rest for unknown reasons. This sample has roughly 20,000 clones in its table, and approximately 26% of those were observed once. The ten largest clones add up to around 7.2% of the sample. Interpreted using the paper, the treatment or condition label stands for: randomized to nivolumab then ipilimumab (arm A) or the reverse (arm B). The sequenced sample was tumor tissue (inferred from file names), obtained from a patient given nivolumab and ipilimumab in sequence. These receptors were obtained from a human donor with melanoma.

This chain joins TRBV7-8 and TRBJ2-5; 7 positions match TRBD1. V was clipped by 7 bases and J by 4 bases; unmatched bases: 6. The CDR3 runs 13 residues. The germline V gene encodes CDR1 SGHVS and CDR2 FQNEAQ. The CDR3 here is CASNRGQRETQYF. The CDR3 DNA reads as TGTGCCAGCAACAGGGGCCAGAGAGAGACCCAGTACTTC.

The chain carries TRBV29-1 and TRBJ2-1; D remains ambiguous. This CDR3 is 13 amino acids long. V dropped 0 bases and J dropped 4 bases, with 7 bases sitting between them. Germline CDR1 is SQVTM and CDR2 is ANQGSEA. The CDR3 loop reads CSVEEGRYNEQFF. The DNA of the CDR3 is TGCAGCGTTGAAGAGGGCAGGTACAATGAGCAGTTCTTC.

This clone turned up a few times. This CDR3 is CASSSDEKETQYF. CDR3 sequence (DNA): TGTGCCAGCAGTTCGGACGAGAAAGAGACCCAGTACTTC. The V gene is TRBV6-8, the J gene TRBJ2-5; the D is unclear. Trimming took 4 bases from V and 3 from J, leaving 9 bases between them. Germline V gene lookup returns CDR1 MNHGY and CDR2 SAAAGT. The CDR3 is 13 amino acids.

This clone was seen more than once but under ten times. The V and J genes are TRBV5-1 and TRBJ2-7, with TRBD2 matching 14 bases. CDR3 length equals 15 residues. Germline CDR1 SGHRS, CDR2 YFSETQ. The J segment lost 6 bases and the V segment lost 4 bases, leaving 6 bases of the junction unmatched. Here the CDR3 DNA reads TGCGCCAGCAGCCATGGACTAGCGGGAGGCGGCGAGCAGTACTTC. It translates to CASSHGLAGGGEQYF.

This clone was counted at least ten times. The chain is built from TRBV11-3 and TRBJ1-1, with D tentatively TRBD1 (6 bases). The CDR3 consists of 14 residues. Trimming took off 5 bases at V and 1 base at J, with 11 bases between the two ends. The germline CDR1 and CDR2 sequences are SGHNT and YENEEA. CDR3 amino acids: CASSRGTTNTEAFF. The CDR3 DNA follows: TGTGCCAGCAGCCGCGGGACAACGAACACTGAAGCTTTCTTT.

The rearrangement joins TRBV30 to TRBJ1-1; D remains unclear. Per germline, CDR1 GTSNPN and CDR2 SVGIG (reference sequence). This CDR3 has 11 amino acids. Deletions cut 3 bases from V and 7 bases from J, with 9 bases between. The DNA of the CDR3 is TGTGCCTGGAGAAAGATTCATGAAGCTTTCTTT. This translates into CAWRKIHEAFF.

The gene calls are TRBV6-8 and TRBJ2-1; 7 nucleotides line up with TRBD2. There are 20 residues in the CDR3. Germline CDR1 MNHGY, CDR2 SAAAGT. After removal of 6 bases from V and 0 bases from J, the junction contained 20 bases not matched to a gene. In DNA form, the CDR3 reads TGTGCCAGCAGCGAGTATCCGGGCGGAGCGGGATCGAGCTCCTACAATGAGCAGTTCTTC. Encoded protein: CASSEYPGGAGSSSYNEQFF.

This clone was observed a few times. The chain links TRBV6-8 to TRBJ1-6; D might be TRBD1 (5 bases). The CDR3 is made up of 14 amino acids. Trimming cost V 7 bases and J 5 bases, with 12 bases left between them. Germline CDR1 MNHGY, CDR2 SAAAGT. DNA of the CDR3: TGTGCCAGCAAAGGGACGGAGAATAATTCACCCCTCCACTTT. Protein: CASKGTENNSPLHF.

The chain uses TRBV30 and TRBJ2-3, with D perhaps being TRBD1 or TRBD2 (5 bases each). Germline V CDR1 and CDR2: GTSNPN, SVGIG (reference sequence). This CDR3 has 13 amino acids. Trimming took 1 base from V and 4 from J, leaving 9 bases between them. The CDR3 protein is CAWSGGTPDTQYF. CDR3 DNA sequence: TGTGCCTGGAGTGGGGGGACCCCAGATACGCAGTATTTT.

This clone has only a few counts. The chain has TRBV11-3 and TRBJ2-4, with D maybe TRBD2 (6 bases). CDR3 length equals 14 residues. CDR1 SGHNT and CDR2 YENEEA come from the germline V gene. Trimming took 3 bases from V and 2 from J, leaving 8 bases between them. CDR3 coding DNA: TGTGCCAGCAGCTTGCGGGGTTCCAAAAACATTCAGTACTTC. It yields the protein CASSLRGSKNIQYF.

The rearrangement links TRBV29-1 to TRBJ2-1, with D possibly TRBD2 on 6 matching bases. The CDR3 loop spans 12 amino acids. Germline V lookup: CDR1 SQVTM, CDR2 ANQGSEA. V was shortened by 3 bases and J by 8 bases, with 11 bases between the two germline ends. The CDR3 region is CSVEAGSDEQFF. In DNA, the CDR3 is TGCAGCGTTGAGGCGGGGTCCGATGAGCAGTTCTTC.

This clone has more than one count but fewer than ten. The J gene is TRBJ2-1, the V gene TRBV6-8; TRBD2 matches 13 bases. The CDR3 loop spans 15 amino acids. Germline assignment: CDR1 MNHGY and CDR2 SAAAGT. The V gene end was trimmed by 6 bases and the J gene end by 8 bases; junction bases not matched to a gene: 7. The CDR3 DNA sequence: TGTGCCAGCAGCCCACTAGCGGGGGGGCCGGATGAGCAGTTCTTC. The encoded protein is CASSPLAGGPDEQFF.

This clone was counted between two and nine times. The chain carries TRBV11-3 and TRBJ2-7; 9 bases align to TRBD2. The V segment lost 7 bases and the J segment 1 base; nucleotides outside the gene matches: 17. The CDR3 sequence is 18 residues long. CDR1 is SGHNT, CDR2 YENEEA, per germline. The CDR3 region has the DNA TGTGCCAGCACCAGTGGCGGGAGGGCCCTCAGGGGTTCCTACGAGCAGTACTTC. Translation: CASTSGGRALRGSYEQYF.

J is TRBJ1-5 and V is TRBV6-1; D not certain. The V gene's germline CDR1 is MNHNS and CDR2 SASEGT. V lost 1 base, J lost 3 bases, and 7 bases lay in between. This CDR3 contains 14 residues. CDR3 loop: CASSEGLNNQPQHF. For the CDR3, the DNA is TGTGCCAGCAGTGAAGGACTGAACAATCAGCCCCAGCATTTT.

In its sample, this clone was seen a few times. The chain links TRBV7-6 to TRBJ2-3; tentatively, D is TRBD2 (6 bases). The CDR3 spans 17 residues. Germline V gene lookup returns CDR1 SGHVS and CDR2 FNYEAQ. The germline V and J ends were trimmed by 1 base and 0 bases, with 14 bases remaining between them. The CDR3 is CASSLGLARSSTDTQYF. CDR3 in DNA: TGTGCCAGCAGCTTAGGGCTAGCGAGATCTAGCACAGATACGCAGTATTTT.

The chain links TRBV6-8 to TRBJ2-3; tentative D call: TRBD2 (7 bases). Germline lookup yields CDR1 MNHGY and CDR2 SAAAGT. The CDR3 is 13 residues long. V lost 11 bases and J lost 0, with 12 bases in between. CDR3 amino acids: CAAQGGSTDTQYF. The CDR3 bases are TGTGCCGCACAGGGAGGGAGCACAGATACGCAGTATTTT.

This clone has at least ten counts. This chain uses TRBV9 with TRBJ1-2; TRBD1 matches at 7 bases. Germline assignment: CDR1 SGDLS and CDR2 YYNGEE. This CDR3 is built from 16 residues. V shed 3 bases and J 0 bases; nucleotides not matched to a gene: 8. CDR3 in amino acids: CASSGGPTGSNYGYTF. The CDR3 nucleotides are TGTGCCAGCAGCGGCGGTCCGACAGGGTCTAACTATGGCTACACCTTC.

This clone was picked up many times. The rearrangement uses TRBV11-3 and TRBJ2-5; D is perhaps TRBD1 (6 bases). There are 14 residues in the CDR3. Per the germline V gene, CDR1 is SGHNT and CDR2 is YENEEA. The germline V and J ends were trimmed by 7 bases and 4 bases, with 16 bases remaining between them. The CDR3 nucleotides read TGTGCCAGCATTAAACAGGGAATTCGAGAGACCCAGTACTTC. Residues: CASIKQGIRETQYF.

The chain is built from TRBV14 and TRBJ2-1, with 7 positions matching TRBD2. The germline gives CDR1 SGHDN, CDR2 FVKESK. After removal of 3 bases from V and 5 bases from J, the junction contained 10 bases not matched to a gene. This CDR3 comprises 16 residues. This CDR3 reads CASSQLWGGANNEQFF. CDR3 coding DNA: TGTGCCAGCAGCCAGCTTTGGGGAGGGGCGAACAATGAGCAGTTCTTC.

The J gene is TRBJ1-5, the V gene TRBV28; D call uncertain. CDR1 MDHEN and CDR2 SYDVKM come from the germline V gene. V shed 6 bases and J shed 6 bases, with 9 bases lying between them. This CDR3 contains 12 residues. CDR3 bases: TGTGCCAGCAGGCAGGCCGGTCAGCCCCAGCATTTT. Translating it yields CASRQAGQPQHF.

This clone occurred many times. Other DNA sequences of this sample code for an identical CDR3. The chain has TRBV9 and TRBJ1-2; TRBD1 is a possible D gene (5 bases). There are 13 residues in the CDR3. Between the trimmed V and J ends, which lost 2 bases and 2 bases, there was a span of 7 bases. CDR1 and CDR2 from the germline V gene are SGDLS and YYNGEE. CDR3 DNA sequence: TGTGCCAGCAGCGTGACAGTAAACTATGGCTACACCTTC. As protein: CASSVTVNYGYTF. Supplemented by reference TRBV9 and TRBJ1-2, the full variable domain reads DSGVTQTPKHLITATGQRVTLRCSPRSGDLSVYWYQQSLDQGLQFLIQYYNGEERAKGNILERFSAQQFPDLHSELNLSSLELGDSALYFCASSVTVNYGYTFGSGTRLTVV.

The V call is TRBV18, the J call TRBJ2-1; 8 bases are shared with TRBD2. This CDR3 has 18 amino acids. The trim removed 2 bases at V and 7 bases at J, leaving 16 bases unmatched. The germline V gene has CDR1 KGHSH and CDR2 LQKENI. Written as DNA, the CDR3 is TGTGCCAGCTCACCATGGACCATGGGAACTAGCGGAGGGAATGAGCAGTTCTTC. It specifies CASSPWTMGTSGGNEQFF.

There are a few counts of this clone. The chain links TRBV11-3 to TRBJ2-2; 9 bases are shared with TRBD2. The V gene's germline CDR1 is SGHNT and CDR2 YENEEA. After removal of 6 bases from V and 4 bases from J, the junction contained 12 bases not matched to a gene. This CDR3 is 17 amino acids long. The CDR3 loop is CASSPAGLSGGTGELFF. The CDR3 DNA follows: TGTGCCAGCAGTCCTGCGGGGCTTAGCGGGGGCACCGGGGAGCTGTTTTTT.

Of note for this clone: Distinct nucleotide sequences in the sample also encode this CDR3. This chain joins TRBV19 and TRBJ2-3, with TRBD1 identical over 7 bases. This CDR3 contains 16 residues. With 2 bases clipped from V and 4 bases from J, the junction kept 9 bases outside the gene matches. CDR1 is LNHDA, CDR2 SQIVND, per germline (reference sequence). As DNA, the CDR3 is TGTGCCAGTAGTATATGGACAGGCGGCGGAGCAGATACGCAGTATTTT. The encoded protein is CASSIWTGGGADTQYF. The variable domain in full, completed from reference TRBV19 and TRBJ2-3, reads DGGITQSPKYLFRKEGQNVTLSCEQNLNHDAMYWYRQDPGQGLRLIYYSQIVNDFQKGDIAEGYSVSREKKESFPLTVTSAQKNPTAFYLCASSIWTGGGADTQYFGPGTRLTVL.